This TCR beta chain comes out of a study of cytomegalovirus exposure and HLA in healthy donors. Findings and caveats of the study: A later analysis showed HLA-associated TCR beta chains outstripping equally common others in clonal expansion.

Vbeta (60) and Jbeta (13) primers were used in the PCR. Sequenced by immunoSEQ multiplex PCR; TCRdb stores in-frame clones only, minus some. This table holds approximately 130,000 clones, around 83% found once. CDR3 length: 16 amino acids. From germline, CDR1 is MNHNS and CDR2 SASEGT. V was cut by 2 bases and J by 0 bases, with 11 bases left in between. As for this clone: Antigen unknown.

The clonotype was recovered from a woman aged 25-40 years in good health and CMV-seropositive. The material sequenced was PBMCs. This chain links TRBV6-1 with TRBJ2-4; no firm D call. The DNA of the CDR3 is TGTGCCAGCAGTGAACTACGCGGATTAGCCAAAAACATTCAGTACTTC. This sequence encodes CASSELRGLAKNIQYF.